Detailed here is one T cell receptor beta chain. The data are from a study of T cell responses to AZD1222 COVID-19 vaccine. J lost 5 bases, V lost 6 bases, and 9 bases had no gene match. CDR1 and CDR2 (germline): MDHEN, SYDVKM. This CDR3 has 15 residues. The data were produced by immunoSEQ multiplex PCR, yet TCRdb's version contains in-frame clones alone and is incomplete. Of over 95,000 clones listed, more than 85% were seen once; the top ten hold 6.5% to 8%. Source: peripheral blood, taken on day 0 of AZD1222 vaccination. The source of this sequence is an adult in good health. The chain uses TRBV28 and TRBJ2-1, with 8 bases fitting TRBD2. CDR3 sequence reads: CASSRSGSSHNEQFF. As DNA, the CDR3 is TGTGCCAGCAGCCGCAGCGGGAGCAGCCACAATGAGCAGTTCTTC.